The clone carrying this T cell receptor beta chain was recorded at least ten times. Its antigen is unidentified. The sample comes from a study of breast tumors, draining lymph nodes, adjacent tissues. Notes on the study in general: Most tumor T cells seemingly derive from lymph node, then expand in tumor.

TCRdb re-called the multiplex PCR reads with MiXCR, one entry per CDR3 protein. This sample has 45,000 or so distinct CDR3 sequences; roughly 23% occur once, and the top ten carry about 7.6%. Material for sequencing was breast tumor tissue. This TCR came from a female donor with breast cancer. Some clones in this sample may be carry-over from other donors' samples.

CDR3 in DNA: TGTGCCAGCAGCCGACAACCACAAGAGACCCAGTACTTC. The encoded protein is CASSRQPQETQYF. The chain joins TRBV6-4 to TRBJ2-5, with D unresolved. The CDR3 is made up of 13 amino acids. The germline V and J ends were trimmed by 6 bases and 2 bases, with 10 bases remaining between them. Germline values: CDR1 MRHNA, CDR2 SNTAGT.